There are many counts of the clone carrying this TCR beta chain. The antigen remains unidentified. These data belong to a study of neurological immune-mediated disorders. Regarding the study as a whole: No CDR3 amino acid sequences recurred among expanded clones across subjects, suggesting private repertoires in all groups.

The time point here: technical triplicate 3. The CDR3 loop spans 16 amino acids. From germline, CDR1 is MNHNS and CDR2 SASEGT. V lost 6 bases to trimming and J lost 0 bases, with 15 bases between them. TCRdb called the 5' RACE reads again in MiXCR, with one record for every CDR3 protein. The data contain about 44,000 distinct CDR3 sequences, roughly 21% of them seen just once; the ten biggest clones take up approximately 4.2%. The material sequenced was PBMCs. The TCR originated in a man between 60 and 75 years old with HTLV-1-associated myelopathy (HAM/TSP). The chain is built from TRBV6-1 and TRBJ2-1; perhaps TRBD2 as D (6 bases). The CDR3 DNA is TGTGCCAGCAGCGTTTCTAGCGCGAGCTCCTACAATGAGCAGTTCTTC. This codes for CASSVSSASSYNEQFF.